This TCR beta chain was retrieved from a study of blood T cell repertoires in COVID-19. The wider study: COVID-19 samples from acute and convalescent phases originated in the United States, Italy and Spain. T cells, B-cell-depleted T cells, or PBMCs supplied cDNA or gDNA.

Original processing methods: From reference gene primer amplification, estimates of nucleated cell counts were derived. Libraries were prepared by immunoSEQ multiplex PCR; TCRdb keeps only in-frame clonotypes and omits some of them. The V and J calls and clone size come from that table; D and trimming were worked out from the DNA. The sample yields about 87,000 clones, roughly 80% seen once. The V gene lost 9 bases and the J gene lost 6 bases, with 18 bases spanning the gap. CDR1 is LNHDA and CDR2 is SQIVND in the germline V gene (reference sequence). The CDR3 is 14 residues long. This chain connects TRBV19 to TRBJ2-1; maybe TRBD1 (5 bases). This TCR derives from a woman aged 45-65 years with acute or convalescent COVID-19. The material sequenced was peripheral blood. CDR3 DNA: TGTGCCAGCAAGGAGCAGGGATTTAGCAATGAGCAGTTCTTC. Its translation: CASKEQGFSNEQFF.